This entry lists 5 T cell receptor beta chains sequenced from one sample in a study of blood T cell repertoires in COVID-19 (dated by TCRdb to about 2020). To prepare the library, the immunoSEQ multiplex PCR assay was applied. Drawn from immuneACCESS, this table holds only the in-frame rearrangements with V and J called that TCRdb kept. Clones are partly lost; checked studies trace under half to an unresolved V gene and leave the rest unexplained. The sample records under 250,000 clones, more than 70% of which are singletons. The biggest ten clones account for roughly 6.2% of the sample. The source material was peripheral blood. These receptors were taken from a woman aged 80 or older with COVID-19, enrolled during active disease.

This chain connects TRBV10-3 to TRBJ2-2, with 11 positions matching TRBD1. V was pared by 11 bases and J by 5 bases, with 4 bases of the junction left unmatched. Germline CDR1 is ENHRY and CDR2 is SYGVKD. This CDR3 has 13 residues. CDR3 in amino acids: CASGQGATGELFF. CDR3 coding DNA: TGTGCCTCCGGACAGGGGGCGACCGGGGAGCTGTTTTTT.

The genes are TRBV19 and TRBJ1-5; TRBD1 matches 7 bases. CDR3 length: 20 amino acids. Trimming took 4 bases from V and 3 from J; bases not matched to a gene: 21. Germline lookup yields CDR1 LNHDA and CDR2 SQIVND (reference sequence). The CDR3 protein is CASSTLGGGNALGSNQPQHF. The CDR3 bases are TGTGCCAGTAGTACCCTCGGAGGGGGCAACGCTTTAGGGTCCAATCAGCCCCAGCATTTT.

DNA for the CDR3: TGTGCCAGCAGTACTTACGGGACAGGGGTTTCACCCCTCCACTTT. Amino acid sequence: CASSTYGTGVSPLHF. The V and J genes are TRBV28 and TRBJ1-6, with 10 bases fitting TRBD1. Germline V gene lookup returns CDR1 MDHEN and CDR2 SYDVKM. The V gene end was trimmed by 5 bases and the J gene end by 9 bases; junction bases not matched to a gene: 7. The CDR3 consists of 15 residues.

V gene TRBV6-6 combines with J gene TRBJ2-3, with 10 bases matching TRBD1. This CDR3 is built from 13 residues. Trimming at V came to 6 bases and at J to 5 bases, leaving 2 bases not matched to a gene. Germline V CDR1 and CDR2: MNHNY, SVGAGI (reference sequence). The chain's CDR3 is CASRGQGVDTQYF. In nucleotides, the CDR3 is TGTGCCAGCAGAGGACAGGGGGTAGATACGCAGTATTTT.

The chain has TRBV18 and TRBJ1-1, with D unclear. Germline assignment: CDR1 KGHSH and CDR2 LQKENI. Trimming pared 4 bases from V and 1 base from J, leaving 7 bases between. The CDR3 has 13 residues. CDR3: CASSRERNTEAFF. In nucleotides, the CDR3 is TGTGCCAGCTCACGGGAGAGGAACACTGAAGCTTTCTTT. Combining the CDR3 with reference TRBV18 and TRBJ1-1 gives the whole variable domain NAGVMQNPRHLVRRRGQEARLRCSPMKGHSHVYWYRQLPEEGLKFMVYLQKENIIDESGMPKERFSAEFPKEGPSILRIQQVVRGDSAAYFCASSRERNTEAFFGQGTRLTVV.